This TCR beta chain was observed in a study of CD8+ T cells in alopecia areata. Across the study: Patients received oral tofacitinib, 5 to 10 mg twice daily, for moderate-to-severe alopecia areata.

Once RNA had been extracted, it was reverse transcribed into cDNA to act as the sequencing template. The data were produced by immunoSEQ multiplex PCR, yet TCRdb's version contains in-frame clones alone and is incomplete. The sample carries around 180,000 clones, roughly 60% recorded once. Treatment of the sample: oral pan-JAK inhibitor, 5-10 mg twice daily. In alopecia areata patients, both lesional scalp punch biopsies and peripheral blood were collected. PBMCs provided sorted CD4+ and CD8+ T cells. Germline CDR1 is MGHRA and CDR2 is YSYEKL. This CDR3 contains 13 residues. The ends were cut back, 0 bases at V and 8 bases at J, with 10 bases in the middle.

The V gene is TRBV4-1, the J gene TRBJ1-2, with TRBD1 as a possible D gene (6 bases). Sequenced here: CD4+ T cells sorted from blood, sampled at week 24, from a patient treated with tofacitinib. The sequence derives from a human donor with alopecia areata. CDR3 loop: CASSQEGARGYTF. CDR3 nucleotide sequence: TGCGCCAGCAGCCAAGAGGGGGCTCGAGGCTACACCTTC.